These 7 T cell receptor beta chains were all obtained from the same sample, sequenced in a study of blood T cell repertoires in COVID-19. Method: immunoSEQ multiplex PCR; TCRdb's copy keeps in-frame clones and lacks some. The data show around 190,000 clones, with roughly 84% seen just once and under 4% held by the top ten. The sequencing sample was made of PBMCs or T cells enriched from blood (not recorded which). The receptor set was obtained from a woman aged 25 to 45 who had been exposed to COVID-19.

The V and J genes are TRBV2 and TRBJ1-6; the D is unclear. CDR3 length equals 18 residues. Germline V gene lookup returns CDR1 SNHLY and CDR2 FYNNEI. Trimming cost V 8 bases and J 0 bases, with 20 bases left between them. The DNA of the CDR3 is TGTGCCAGCGGCATTCTTGACATACCGATCTCCTATAATTCACCCCTCCACTTT. It codes for CASGILDIPISYNSPLHF. Together with reference TRBV2 and TRBJ1-6, the CDR3 gives the full variable domain: EPEVTQTPSHQVTQMGQEVILRCVPISNHLYFYWYRQILGQKVEFLVSFYNNEISEKSEIFDDQFSVERPDGSNFTLKIRSTKLEDSAMYFCASGILDIPISYNSPLHFGNGTRLTVT.

This clone showed up just once. This chain links TRBV2 with TRBJ1-2; D call uncertain. Trimming took off 2 bases at V and 1 base at J, with 8 bases between the two ends. Germline V gene sequence: CDR1 SNHLY, CDR2 FYNNEI. The CDR3 has 14 residues. This CDR3 reads CASSENALNYGYTF. The DNA of the CDR3 is TGTGCCAGCAGTGAAAATGCACTTAACTATGGCTACACCTTC. Drawing the rest from reference TRBV2 and TRBJ1-2, the complete variable domain is EPEVTQTPSHQVTQMGQEVILRCVPISNHLYFYWYRQILGQKVEFLVSFYNNEISEKSEIFDDQFSVERPDGSNFTLKIRSTKLEDSAMYFCASSENALNYGYTFGSGTRLTVV.

This clone turned up a few times. This rearrangement joins TRBV27 to TRBJ1-2; TRBD1 matches at 9 bases. The CDR3 consists of 14 residues. Germline CDR1 is MNHEY and CDR2 is SMNVEV (reference sequence). Trimming took 6 bases from V and 8 from J; bases not matched to a gene: 10. The CDR3 DNA sequence: TGTGCCAGCAGAGGCCTACAGGGGGCTTACGGCTACACCTTC. It codes for CASRGLQGAYGYTF.

Concerning this clone: At one end, the junction sequence differs from germline, possibly due to a read error. The CDR3 DNA reads TGTGCCACCAGCCTCGGGGGTCTGGGGTCACCCCTCCACTTT. Translated, it gives CATSLGGLGSPLHF. The rearrangement uses TRBV7-9 and TRBJ1-6; weak D call: TRBD1 (5 bases). Germline values: CDR1 SEHNR, CDR2 FQNEAQ (reference sequence). The CDR3 is made up of 14 amino acids. Full variable domain (remainder filled in from reference TRBV7-9 and TRBJ1-6): DTGVSQNPRHKITKRGQNVTFRCDPISEHNRLYWYRQTLGQGPEFLTYFQNEAQLEKSRLLSDRFSAERPKGSFSTLEIQRTEQGDSAMYLCATSLGGLGSPLHFGNGTRLTVT.

The J gene is TRBJ2-3, the V gene TRBV9; 9 bases are shared with TRBD2. J was trimmed by 5 bases and V by 0 bases; bases with no gene match: 10. Per germline, CDR1 SGDLS and CDR2 YYNGEE. CDR3 size: 17 residues. The CDR3 region is CASSVVVSGGKKDTQYF. CDR3 DNA: TGTGCCAGCAGCGTAGTCGTTAGCGGGGGTAAGAAAGATACGCAGTATTTT.

J is TRBJ2-2 and V is TRBV9; a weak D match, TRBD1 (7 bases). The CDR3 has 14 residues. With 4 bases removed from V and 6 bases from J, the gap between germline ends came to 13 bases. The germline V gene encodes CDR1 SGDLS and CDR2 YYNGEE. The CDR3 sequence is CASSPAGGPGELFF. CDR3 coding DNA: TGTGCCAGCAGCCCGGCAGGGGGGCCCGGGGAGCTGTTTTTT.

This chain connects TRBV29-1 to TRBJ1-1; the D gene is possibly TRBD1 (6 bases). Deletions cut 3 bases from V and 8 bases from J, with 10 bases between. Germline CDR1 SQVTM, CDR2 ANQGSEA. The CDR3 spans 11 residues. CDR3 sequence: CSVDGGLEAFF. CDR3 in DNA: TGCAGCGTTGACGGGGGGCTGGAAGCTTTCTTT.